Presented here are 9 T cell receptor beta chains from one specimen sequenced in a study of T cell changes during pregnancy in multiple sclerosis. Libraries were prepared by immunoSEQ multiplex PCR; TCRdb keeps only in-frame clonotypes and omits some of them. Of around 130,000 clones detected, roughly 96% appear once; the ten largest clones hold around 0.4%. The input for sequencing was peripheral blood, taken after pregnancy. These receptors came from a female donor with multiple sclerosis, enrolled in a pregnancy study.

The gene calls are TRBV28 and TRBJ2-1, with a weak D call TRBD1 (6 bases). Germline V gene lookup returns CDR1 MDHEN and CDR2 SYDVKM. V lost 5 bases and J lost 4, with 24 bases in between. The CDR3 length is 18 residues. The CDR3 sequence is CASSPSYPRVRGYNEQFF. Here the CDR3 DNA reads TGTGCCAGCAGTCCGTCTTACCCCCGGGTCAGGGGATACAATGAGCAGTTCTTC.

V and J are TRBV15 and TRBJ2-3; 11 nucleotides line up with TRBD2. V gave up 5 bases and J gave up 6 bases; unmatched junction bases: 4. Per germline, CDR1 LNHNV and CDR2 YYDKDF (reference sequence). This CDR3 spans 14 amino acids. The CDR3, as DNA: TGTGCCACCAGCCCCCGGACTAGCGGGGATACGCAGTATTTT. Its protein is CATSPRTSGDTQYF.

This clone showed up just once. This chain uses TRBV19 with TRBJ2-7; possible D gene TRBD2, 6 bases. Deletions cut 6 bases from V and 2 bases from J, with 23 bases between. Germline V gene lookup returns CDR1 LNHDA and CDR2 SQIVND (reference sequence). This CDR3 region has 17 residues. This chain's CDR3 is CASSPSMGGVWAYEQYF. In DNA form, the CDR3 reads TGTGCCAGTAGCCCCTCGATGGGCGGGGTGTGGGCCTACGAGCAGTACTTC. Combining the CDR3 with reference TRBV19 and TRBJ2-7 gives the whole variable domain DGGITQSPKYLFRKEGQNVTLSCEQNLNHDAMYWYRQDPGQGLRLIYYSQIVNDFQKGDIAEGYSVSREKKESFPLTVTSAQKNPTAFYLCASSPSMGGVWAYEQYFGPGTRLTVT.

V usage is TRBV5-8 and J usage is TRBJ2-7, with no clear D. Germline V gene sequence: CDR1 SGHTS, CDR2 YDEGEE. Trimming removed 0 bases at V and 2 bases at J, with 9 bases between. This CDR3 spans 14 amino acids. The CDR3 bases are TGTGCCAGCAGCTTGGTGGCCAGTGCCTACGAGCAGTACTTC. This sequence encodes CASSLVASAYEQYF.

With regard to this clone: At one end, the junction sequence differs from germline, possibly due to a read error. The gene calls are TRBV19 and TRBJ2-2; 7 bases align to TRBD2. The CDR3 covers 15 residues. The germline V gene has CDR1 LNHDA and CDR2 SQIVND (reference sequence). CDR3 amino acids: CASTLWGGNAGELFF. DNA for the CDR3: TGTGCCAGTACCCTCTGGGGGGGGAACGCCGGGGAGCTGTTTTTT.

The chain combines TRBV4-2 with TRBJ1-5; 7 nucleotides line up with TRBD1. The germline V gene has CDR1 LGHNA and CDR2 YNFKEQ. V was pared by 4 bases and J by 4 bases, with 7 bases of the junction left unmatched. This CDR3 contains 15 residues. The CDR3 DNA follows: TGTGCCAGCAGCCCGGAGGGGGCGCAGAATCAGCCCCAGCATTTT. Translating it yields CASSPEGAQNQPQHF.

This sequence joins TRBV27 and TRBJ1-5, with D unresolved. This CDR3 has 15 amino acids. Germline lookup yields CDR1 MNHEY and CDR2 SMNVEV (reference sequence). V was trimmed by 0 bases and J by 0 bases, leaving 6 bases between them. CDR3 sequence: CASSLSPYSNQPQHF. The CDR3 coding sequence is TGTGCCAGCAGTTTATCCCCTTATAGCAATCAGCCCCAGCATTTT.

The chain employs TRBV15 and TRBJ1-2; TRBD1 matches 9 bases. Germline CDR1 reads LNHNV; CDR2 reads YYDKDF (reference sequence). The CDR3 consists of 16 residues. Trimming at V came to 0 bases and at J to 5 bases, leaving 7 bases not matched to a gene. CDR3 sequence reads: CATSRDRDREGYGYTF. The DNA of the CDR3 is TGTGCCACCAGCAGAGATAGGGACAGGGAAGGGTATGGCTACACCTTC.

The V gene is TRBV27, the J gene TRBJ2-7, with 8 bases matching TRBD1. Germline loops: CDR1 MNHEY, CDR2 SMNVEV (reference sequence). V lost 6 bases, J lost 4 bases, and 8 bases stayed unmatched. The CDR3 consists of 14 residues. For the CDR3, the DNA is TGTGCCAGCAGAAAATTCACAGGGGGTTACGAGCAGTACTTC. As protein: CASRKFTGGYEQYF.